This T cell receptor (beta chain) was sequenced for a study of control samples from healthy donors and cancer patients. This CDR3 region has 15 residues. CDR1 is LNHDA, CDR2 SQIVND, per germline (reference sequence). Losses at the gene ends were 4 bases for V and 9 bases for J; bases not matched to a gene: 9. TCRdb's table, derived via immunoSEQ multiplex PCR, lists solely in-frame clones and lacks some. Of 100,000 to 150,000 clones in the sample, roughly 86% were seen once. What was sequenced was PBMCs. This sequence originates from a man aged 50 or older with head and neck cancer. V is TRBV19 and J is TRBJ2-1; 10 nucleotides align to TRBD2. For the CDR3, the DNA is TGTGCCAGTAGTAGGCTAGCGGGGGCGAGCGGTGAGCAGTTCTTC. Translation gives CASSRLAGASGEQFF.